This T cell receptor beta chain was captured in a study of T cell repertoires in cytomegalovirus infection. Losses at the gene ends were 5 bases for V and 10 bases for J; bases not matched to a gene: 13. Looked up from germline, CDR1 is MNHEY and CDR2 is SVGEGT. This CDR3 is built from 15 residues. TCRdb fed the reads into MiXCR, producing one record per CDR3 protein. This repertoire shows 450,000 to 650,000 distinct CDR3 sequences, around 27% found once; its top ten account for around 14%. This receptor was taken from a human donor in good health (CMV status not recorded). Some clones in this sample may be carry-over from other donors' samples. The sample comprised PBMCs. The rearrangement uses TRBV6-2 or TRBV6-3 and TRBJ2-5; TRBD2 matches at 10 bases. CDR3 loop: CASSPSGSPKRGQYF. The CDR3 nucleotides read TGTGCCAGCAGTCCTAGCGGGAGCCCCAAGAGGGGCCAGTACTTC.